Each of the 18 T cell receptor beta chains below was sequenced from the same sample in a study of blood T cell repertoires in COVID-19. The table came from immunoSEQ multiplex PCR; TCRdb's copy has only in-frame clones and leaves some out. The sample carries approximately 24,000 clones, about nine tenths recorded once. Sequencing was carried out using peripheral blood. The receptors originated from a woman in her seventies with active COVID-19.

The CDR3 loop is CASSQGVTSAGNSNEQFF. The CDR3 DNA reads as TGTGCCAGCAGCCAAGGAGTTACATCGGCGGGGAATAGCAATGAGCAGTTCTTC. The chain combines TRBV4-2 with TRBJ2-1, with D perhaps TRBD2 (6 bases). CDR1 is LGHNA, CDR2 YNFKEQ, per germline. The CDR3 runs to 18 residues. Trimming pared 1 base from V and 6 bases from J, leaving 22 bases between.

This clone was seen more than once but under ten times. The chain joins TRBV3-1 (or the pseudogene TRBV3-2) to TRBJ1-2; the D is unclear. CDR3 size: 11 residues. V lost 4 bases to trimming and J lost 4 bases, with 4 bases between them. The V gene's germline CDR1 is LGHDT and CDR2 YNNKEL (reference sequence). This chain's CDR3 is CASSRAYGYTF. CDR3 sequence (DNA): TGTGCCAGCAGCCGGGCCTATGGCTACACCTTC.

J is TRBJ2-2 and V is TRBV18, with D uncertain. CDR1 and CDR2 from the germline V gene are KGHSH and LQKENI. There are 14 residues in the CDR3. V shed 3 bases and J shed 2 bases, with 7 bases lying between them. CDR3 DNA sequence: TGTGCCAGCTCACCCGCGGCAAACACCGGGGAGCTGTTTTTT. This codes for CASSPAANTGELFF.

The rearrangement links TRBV7-2 to TRBJ2-3, with D possibly TRBD2 on 5 matching bases. V gave up 4 bases and J gave up 8 bases, with 10 bases separating them. The germline V gene has CDR1 SGHTA and CDR2 FQGNSA. CDR3 size: 12 residues. In DNA, the CDR3 is TGTGCCAGCAGCTCGTTTGAGGGTACGCAGTATTTT. Its translation: CASSSFEGTQYF.

J is TRBJ2-1 and V is TRBV3-1 (or the pseudogene TRBV3-2); 8 bases are a match to TRBD2. The CDR3 spans 14 residues. The germline V gene encodes CDR1 LGHDT and CDR2 YNNKEL (reference sequence). V lost 4 bases to trimming and J lost 8 bases; unmatched junction nucleotides: 7. CDR3 residues: CASSLGLAPDEQFF. The DNA of the CDR3 is TGTGCCAGCAGCCTCGGACTAGCCCCAGATGAGCAGTTCTTC.

The chain couples TRBV3-1 (or the pseudogene TRBV3-2) to TRBJ2-2; D not certain. V was cut by 1 base and J by 8 bases, with 14 bases left in between. Germline V lookup: CDR1 LGHDT, CDR2 YNNKEL (reference sequence). The CDR3 contains 15 residues. CDR3 in amino acids: CASSQGIEVLGELFF. The DNA for the CDR3 is TGTGCCAGCAGCCAAGGTATCGAGGTGCTAGGGGAGCTGTTTTTT.

This rearrangement joins TRBV3-1 (or the pseudogene TRBV3-2) to TRBJ2-5; tentative D call: TRBD2 (6 bases). The CDR3 has 13 amino acids. Germline V gene sequence: CDR1 LGHDT, CDR2 YNNKEL (reference sequence). The germline V and J ends were trimmed by 3 bases and 5 bases, with 10 bases remaining between them. CDR3 in amino acids: CASSQRGGETQYF. The CDR3 coding sequence is TGTGCCAGCAGCCAGCGGGGTGGGGAGACCCAGTACTTC.

CDR3 nucleotides: TGTGCCAGCAGCTTACGAGTAGGGGAGCTGTTTTTT. Amino acids: CASSLRVGELFF. The V and J genes are TRBV7-9 and TRBJ2-2, with no clear D. In germline, CDR1 is SEHNR, CDR2 FQNEAQ (reference sequence). V was trimmed by 2 bases and J by 8 bases, leaving 6 bases between them. The CDR3 runs 12 residues.

This rearrangement joins TRBV6-2 or TRBV6-3 to TRBJ2-3, with D hard to call. Germline lookup yields CDR1 MNHEY and CDR2 SVGEGT. The CDR3 is 13 residues long. V lost 5 bases and J lost 6, with 12 bases in between. The chain's CDR3 is CASSQVLRDTQYF. The CDR3 DNA reads as TGTGCCAGCAGTCAAGTTCTGCGGGATACGCAGTATTTT.

The chain carries TRBV11-2 and TRBJ2-3; 8 bases align to TRBD1. This CDR3 spans 15 amino acids. V trimming: 0 bases; J trimming: 3 bases; junction bases outside the gene matches: 2. Germline CDR1 reads SGHAT; CDR2 reads FQNNGV. CDR3 bases: TGTGCCAGCAGCTTAGACAGGGGGCATACAGATACGCAGTATTTT. Protein sequence: CASSLDRGHTDTQYF.

V gene TRBV19 combines with J gene TRBJ2-1, with 9 bases aligning to TRBD2. This CDR3 comprises 14 residues. Germline loops: CDR1 LNHDA, CDR2 SQIVND (reference sequence). J was trimmed by 4 bases and V by 10 bases; bases with no gene match: 8. CDR3 sequence: CAIKTSGEYNEQFF. CDR3 nucleotides: TGTGCCATCAAGACTAGCGGCGAATACAATGAGCAGTTCTTC.

This clone was counted once. V is TRBV5-1 and J is TRBJ2-2; D is perhaps TRBD1 (5 bases). The CDR3 loop spans 14 amino acids. Germline lookup yields CDR1 SGHRS and CDR2 YFSETQ. V was clipped by 1 base and J by 4 bases, with 8 bases between them. The CDR3 region has the DNA TGCGCCAGCAGCTTGCAGGGCCCCACCGGGGAGCTGTTTTTT. As protein: CASSLQGPTGELFF.

The rearrangement links TRBV7-2 to TRBJ1-4, with 10 positions matching TRBD1. CDR1 is SGHTA, CDR2 FQGNSA, per germline. With 4 bases clipped from V and 8 bases from J, the junction kept 4 bases outside the gene matches. The CDR3 has 14 residues. The chain's CDR3 is CASSWDRGGEKLFF. CDR3 nucleotide sequence: TGTGCCAGCAGCTGGGACAGGGGAGGCGAAAAACTGTTTTTT.

This clone showed up just once. CDR3 sequence (DNA): TGTGCCAGCAGCTCCGAGGGACAGTTAAATCAGCCCCAGCATTTT. Amino acids: CASSSEGQLNQPQHF. The chain employs TRBV7-6 and TRBJ1-5; 7 positions agree with TRBD1. Germline CDR1 and CDR2: SGHVS and FNYEAQ. CDR3 size: 15 residues. The V and J ends lost 4 bases and 4 bases, in that order; junction bases with no gene match: 7.

The V call is TRBV7-3, the J call TRBJ2-5, with 7 nucleotides matching TRBD1. V shed 6 bases and J 0 bases; nucleotides not matched to a gene: 10. Germline V lookup: CDR1 SGHTA, CDR2 FQGTGA. The CDR3 has 16 residues. The CDR3 nucleotides are TGTGCCAGCAGTTTAGGACAGGCTCCTTACCAAGAGACCCAGTACTTC. This translates into CASSLGQAPYQETQYF.

V usage is TRBV7-3 and J usage is TRBJ2-3; unclear D gene. The CDR3 length is 13 residues. Germline V lookup: CDR1 SGHTA, CDR2 FQGTGA. V was trimmed by 4 bases and J by 2 bases, leaving 7 bases between them. The chain's CDR3 is CASSSRNTDTQYF. The CDR3 coding sequence is TGTGCCAGCAGCTCCAGGAACACAGATACGCAGTATTTT.

The chain recombines TRBV5-1 with TRBJ2-7, with 8 bases lining up with TRBD2. V was pared by 5 bases and J by 5 bases, with 6 bases of the junction left unmatched. CDR1 is SGHRS and CDR2 is YFSETQ in the germline V gene. The CDR3 contains 13 residues. CDR3 region: CASSGLAGNEQYF. CDR3 bases: TGCGCCAGCAGTGGGCTAGCGGGTAACGAGCAGTACTTC. Drawing the rest from reference TRBV5-1 and TRBJ2-7, the complete variable domain is KAGVTQTPRYLIKTRGQQVTLSCSPISGHRSVSWYQQTPGQGLQFLFEYFSETQRNKGNFPGRFSGRQFSNSRSEMNVSTLELGDSALYLCASSGLAGNEQYFGPGTRLTVT.

Within the sample, this clone is medium-sized. The chain carries TRBV5-1 and TRBJ2-3; no reliable D call. The germline gives CDR1 SGHRS, CDR2 YFSETQ. This CDR3 comprises 16 residues. V lost 0 bases and J lost 5, with 16 bases in between. The CDR3 loop is CASSLERFLWKDTQYF. As DNA, the CDR3 is TGCGCCAGCAGCTTGGAGAGGTTCCTTTGGAAAGATACGCAGTATTTT.